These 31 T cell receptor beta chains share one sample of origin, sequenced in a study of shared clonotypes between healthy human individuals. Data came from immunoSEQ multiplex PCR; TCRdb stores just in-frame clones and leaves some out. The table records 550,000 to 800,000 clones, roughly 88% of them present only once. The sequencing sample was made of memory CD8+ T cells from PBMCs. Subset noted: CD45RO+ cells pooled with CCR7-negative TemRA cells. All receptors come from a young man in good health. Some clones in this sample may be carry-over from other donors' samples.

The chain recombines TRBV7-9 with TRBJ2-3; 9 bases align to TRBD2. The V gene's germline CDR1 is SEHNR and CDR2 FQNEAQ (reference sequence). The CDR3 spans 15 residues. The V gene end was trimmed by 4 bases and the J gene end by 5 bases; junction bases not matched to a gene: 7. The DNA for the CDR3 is TGTGCCAGCAGCTCTAGCGGGAACCTGGGAGATACGCAGTATTTT. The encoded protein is CASSSSGNLGDTQYF.

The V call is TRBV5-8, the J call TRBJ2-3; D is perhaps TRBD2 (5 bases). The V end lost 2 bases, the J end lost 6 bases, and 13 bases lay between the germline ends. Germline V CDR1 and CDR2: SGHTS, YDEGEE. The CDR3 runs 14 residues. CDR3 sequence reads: CASSFSPSSDTQYF. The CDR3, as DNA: TGTGCCAGCAGCTTTTCCCCTAGCTCGGATACGCAGTATTTT.

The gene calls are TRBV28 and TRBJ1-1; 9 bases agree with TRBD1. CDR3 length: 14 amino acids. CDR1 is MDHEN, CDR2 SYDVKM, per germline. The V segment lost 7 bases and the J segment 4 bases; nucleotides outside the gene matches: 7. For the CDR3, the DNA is TGTGCCAGCACTAACAGGGGGCTGATCACTGAAGCTTTCTTT. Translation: CASTNRGLITEAFF.

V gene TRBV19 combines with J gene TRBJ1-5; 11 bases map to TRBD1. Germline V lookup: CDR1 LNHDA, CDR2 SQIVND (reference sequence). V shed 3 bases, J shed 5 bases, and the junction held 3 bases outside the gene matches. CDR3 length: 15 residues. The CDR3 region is CASSIWGQGDQPQHF. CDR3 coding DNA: TGTGCCAGTAGTATCTGGGGACAGGGGGATCAGCCCCAGCATTTT.

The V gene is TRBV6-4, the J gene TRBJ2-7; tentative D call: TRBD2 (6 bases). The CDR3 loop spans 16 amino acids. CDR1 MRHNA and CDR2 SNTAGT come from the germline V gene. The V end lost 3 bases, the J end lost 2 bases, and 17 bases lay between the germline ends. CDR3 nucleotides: TGTGCCAGCAGTGAGCCGGCCCGGGAGCGAACCTACGAGCAGTACTTC. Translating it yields CASSEPARERTYEQYF.

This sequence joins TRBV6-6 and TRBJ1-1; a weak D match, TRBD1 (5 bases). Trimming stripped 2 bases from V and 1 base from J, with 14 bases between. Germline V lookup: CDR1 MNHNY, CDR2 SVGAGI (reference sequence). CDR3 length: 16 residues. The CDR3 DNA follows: TGTGCCAGCAGTTACGACAGTCCTGTAGGGAACACTGAAGCTTTCTTT. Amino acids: CASSYDSPVGNTEAFF.

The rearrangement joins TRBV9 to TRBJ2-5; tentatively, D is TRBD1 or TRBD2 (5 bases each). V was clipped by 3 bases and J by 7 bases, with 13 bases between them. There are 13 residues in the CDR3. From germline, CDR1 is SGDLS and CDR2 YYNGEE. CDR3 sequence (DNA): TGTGCCAGCAGCGCCGGGGACCTTGGGACCCAGTACTTC. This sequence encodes CASSAGDLGTQYF.

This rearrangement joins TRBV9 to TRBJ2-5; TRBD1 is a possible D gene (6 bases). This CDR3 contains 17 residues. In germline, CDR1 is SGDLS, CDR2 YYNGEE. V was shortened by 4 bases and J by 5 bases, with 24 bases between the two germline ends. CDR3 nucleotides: TGTGCCAGCAGCCCCGTTGAGGGACAAGTACGGCGGGAGACCCAGTACTTC. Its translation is CASSPVEGQVRRETQYF.

CDR3 DNA: TGTGCCAGCTCCGGAGGTCCGGGAAACACCATATATTTT. It encodes CASSGGPGNTIYF. V usage is TRBV11-3 and J usage is TRBJ1-3, with unresolved D. Germline CDR1 is SGHNT and CDR2 is YENEEA. The ends were cut back, 8 bases at V and 4 bases at J, with 12 bases in the middle. The CDR3 is 13 amino acids. Full variable domain (remainder filled in from reference TRBV11-3 and TRBJ1-3): EAGVVQSPRYKIIEKKQPVAFWCNPISGHNTLYWYLQNLGQGPELLIRYENEEAVDDSQLPKDRFSAERLKGVDSTLKIQPAELGDSAVYLCASSGGPGNTIYFGEGSWLTVV.

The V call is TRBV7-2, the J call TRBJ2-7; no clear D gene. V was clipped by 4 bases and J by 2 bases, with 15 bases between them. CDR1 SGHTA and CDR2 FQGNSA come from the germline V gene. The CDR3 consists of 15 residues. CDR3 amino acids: CASSSSIHVPYEQYF. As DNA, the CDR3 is TGTGCCAGCAGCTCTTCGATACACGTACCCTACGAGCAGTACTTC.

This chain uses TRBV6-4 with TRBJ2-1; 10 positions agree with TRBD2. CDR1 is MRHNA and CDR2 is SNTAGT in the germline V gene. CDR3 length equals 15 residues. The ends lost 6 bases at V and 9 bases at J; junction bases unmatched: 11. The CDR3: CASSEKPSGSSEQFF. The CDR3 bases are TGTGCCAGCAGCGAAAAACCTAGCGGGAGTAGTGAGCAGTTCTTC.

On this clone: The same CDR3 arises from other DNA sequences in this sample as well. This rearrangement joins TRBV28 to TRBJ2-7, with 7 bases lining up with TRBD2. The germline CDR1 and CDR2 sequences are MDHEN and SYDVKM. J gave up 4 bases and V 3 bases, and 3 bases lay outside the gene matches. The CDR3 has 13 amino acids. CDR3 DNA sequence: TGTGCCAGCAGTTTCGGCGGGAGTTACGAGCAGTACTTC. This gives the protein CASSFGGSYEQYF.

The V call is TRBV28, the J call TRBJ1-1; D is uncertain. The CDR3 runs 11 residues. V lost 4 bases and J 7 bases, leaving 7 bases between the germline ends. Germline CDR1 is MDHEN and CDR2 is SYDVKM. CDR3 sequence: CASSYLVEAFF. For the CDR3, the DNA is TGTGCCAGCAGTTACTTGGTTGAAGCTTTCTTT.

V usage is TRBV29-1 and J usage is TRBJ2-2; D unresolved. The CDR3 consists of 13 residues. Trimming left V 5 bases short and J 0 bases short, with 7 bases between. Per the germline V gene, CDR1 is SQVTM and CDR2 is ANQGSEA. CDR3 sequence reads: CSVLSPNTGELFF. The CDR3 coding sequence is TGCAGCGTTCTAAGTCCGAACACCGGGGAGCTGTTTTTT.

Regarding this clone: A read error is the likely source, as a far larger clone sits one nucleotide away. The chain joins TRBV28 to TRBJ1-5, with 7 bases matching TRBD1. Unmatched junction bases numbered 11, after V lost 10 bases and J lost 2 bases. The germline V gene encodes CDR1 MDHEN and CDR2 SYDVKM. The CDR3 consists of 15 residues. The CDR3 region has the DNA TGTGCCAACAACTCGCAGGGGGTAGGCAATCAGCCCCAGCATTTT. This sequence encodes CANNSQGVGNQPQHF.

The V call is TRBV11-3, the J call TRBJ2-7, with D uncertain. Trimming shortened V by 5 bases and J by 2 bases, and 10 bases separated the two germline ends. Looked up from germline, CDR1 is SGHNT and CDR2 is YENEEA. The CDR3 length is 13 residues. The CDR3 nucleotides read TGTGCCAGCAGCGACGGACCCACCTACGAGCAGTACTTC. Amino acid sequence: CASSDGPTYEQYF.

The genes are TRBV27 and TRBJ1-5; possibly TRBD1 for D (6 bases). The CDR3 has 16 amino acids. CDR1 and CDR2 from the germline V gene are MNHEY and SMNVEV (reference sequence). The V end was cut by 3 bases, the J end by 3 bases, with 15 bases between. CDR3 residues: CASSFWGGGVNQPQHF. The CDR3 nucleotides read TGTGCCAGCAGTTTTTGGGGAGGGGGTGTCAATCAGCCCCAGCATTTT.

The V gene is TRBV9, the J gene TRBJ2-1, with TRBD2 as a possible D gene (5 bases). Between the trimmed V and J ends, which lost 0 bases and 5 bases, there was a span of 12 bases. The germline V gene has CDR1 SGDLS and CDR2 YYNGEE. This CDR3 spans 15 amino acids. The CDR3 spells CASSVGAAANNEQFF. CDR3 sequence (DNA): TGTGCCAGCAGCGTAGGAGCGGCAGCAAACAATGAGCAGTTCTTC.

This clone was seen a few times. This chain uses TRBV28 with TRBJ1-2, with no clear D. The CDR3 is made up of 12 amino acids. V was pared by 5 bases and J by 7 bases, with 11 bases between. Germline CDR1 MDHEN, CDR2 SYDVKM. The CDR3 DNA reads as TGTGCCAGCAGTCCCCCCTGGGGTGGCTACACCTTC. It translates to CASSPPWGGYTF.

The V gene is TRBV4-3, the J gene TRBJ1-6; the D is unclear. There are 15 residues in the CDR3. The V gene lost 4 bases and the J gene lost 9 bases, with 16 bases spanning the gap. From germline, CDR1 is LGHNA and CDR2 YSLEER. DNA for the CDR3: TGCGCCAGCAGCCCCAGAGGAGCGGCGGGTTCACCCCTCCACTTT. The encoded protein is CASSPRGAAGSPLHF.

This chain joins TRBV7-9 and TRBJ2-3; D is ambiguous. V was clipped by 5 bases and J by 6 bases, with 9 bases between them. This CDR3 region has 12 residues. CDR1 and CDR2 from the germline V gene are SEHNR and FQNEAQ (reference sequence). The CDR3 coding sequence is TGTGCCAGCAGCACTGGGGTCGATACGCAGTATTTT. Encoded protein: CASSTGVDTQYF.

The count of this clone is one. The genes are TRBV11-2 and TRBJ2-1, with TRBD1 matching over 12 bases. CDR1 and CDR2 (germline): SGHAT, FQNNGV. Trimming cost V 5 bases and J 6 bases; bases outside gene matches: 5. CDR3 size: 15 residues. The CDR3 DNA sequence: TGTGCCAGCAGCCCCGGGACAGGGGGCATCAATGAGCAGTTCTTC. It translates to CASSPGTGGINEQFF.

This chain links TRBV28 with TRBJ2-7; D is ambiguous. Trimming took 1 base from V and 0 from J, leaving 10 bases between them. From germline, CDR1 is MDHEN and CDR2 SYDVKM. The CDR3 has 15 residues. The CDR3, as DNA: TGTGCCAGCAGTTTATCCGCAACGAGCTCCTACGAGCAGTACTTC. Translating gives CASSLSATSSYEQYF.

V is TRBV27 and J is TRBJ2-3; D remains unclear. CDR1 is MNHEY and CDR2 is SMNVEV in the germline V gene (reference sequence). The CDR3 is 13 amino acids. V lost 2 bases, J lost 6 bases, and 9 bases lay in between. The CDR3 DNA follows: TGTGCCAGCAGTTTAAACTGGCGTGATACGCAGTATTTT. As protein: CASSLNWRDTQYF.

The CDR3, as DNA: TGTGCCAGCACCGTGACAGGGATGAACACTGAAGCTTTCTTT. Its translation: CASTVTGMNTEAFF. J is TRBJ1-1 and V is TRBV28; 7 nucleotides agree with TRBD1. Germline V gene lookup returns CDR1 MDHEN and CDR2 SYDVKM. Losses at the gene ends were 7 bases for V and 0 bases for J; bases not matched to a gene: 5. The CDR3 is made up of 14 amino acids.

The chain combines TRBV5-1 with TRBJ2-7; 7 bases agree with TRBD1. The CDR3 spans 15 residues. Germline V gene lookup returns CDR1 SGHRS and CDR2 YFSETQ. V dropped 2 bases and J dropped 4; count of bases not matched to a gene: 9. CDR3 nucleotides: TGCGCCAGCAGCTTCCGACAGGGAAAGGTTTACGAGCAGTACTTC. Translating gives CASSFRQGKVYEQYF.

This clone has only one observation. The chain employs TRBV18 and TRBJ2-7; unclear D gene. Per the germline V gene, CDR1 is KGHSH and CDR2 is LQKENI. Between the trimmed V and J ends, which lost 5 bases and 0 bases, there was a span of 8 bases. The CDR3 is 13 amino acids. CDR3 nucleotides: TGTGCCAGCTCAGGGTGGGGCTCCTACGAGCAGTACTTC. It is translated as CASSGWGSYEQYF. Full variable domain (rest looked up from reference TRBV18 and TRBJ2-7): NAGVMQNPRHLVRRRGQEARLRCSPMKGHSHVYWYRQLPEEGLKFMVYLQKENIIDESGMPKERFSAEFPKEGPSILRIQQVVRGDSAAYFCASSGWGSYEQYFGPGTRLTVT.

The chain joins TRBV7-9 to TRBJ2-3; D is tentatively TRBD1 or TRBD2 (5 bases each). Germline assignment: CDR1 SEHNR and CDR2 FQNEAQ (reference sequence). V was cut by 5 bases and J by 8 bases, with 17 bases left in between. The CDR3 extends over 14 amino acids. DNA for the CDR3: TGTGCCAGCAGCCCCGGGACGGACTTGCGTACGCAGTATTTT. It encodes CASSPGTDLRTQYF.

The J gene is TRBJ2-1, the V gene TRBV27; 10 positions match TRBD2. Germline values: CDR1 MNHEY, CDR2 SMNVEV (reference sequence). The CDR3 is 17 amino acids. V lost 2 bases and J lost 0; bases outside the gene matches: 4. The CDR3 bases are TGTGCCAGCAGTTTACTAGCGGGAGTTAGCTCCTACAATGAGCAGTTCTTC. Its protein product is CASSLLAGVSSYNEQFF.

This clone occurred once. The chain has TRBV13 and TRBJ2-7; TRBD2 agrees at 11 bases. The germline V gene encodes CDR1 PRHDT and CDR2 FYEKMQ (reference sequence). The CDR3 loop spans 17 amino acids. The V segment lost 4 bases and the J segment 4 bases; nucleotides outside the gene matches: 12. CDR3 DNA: TGTGCCAGCAGCTCGCCGGCGGATAGCGGGAGGGCTTACGAGCAGTACTTC. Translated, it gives CASSSPADSGRAYEQYF.

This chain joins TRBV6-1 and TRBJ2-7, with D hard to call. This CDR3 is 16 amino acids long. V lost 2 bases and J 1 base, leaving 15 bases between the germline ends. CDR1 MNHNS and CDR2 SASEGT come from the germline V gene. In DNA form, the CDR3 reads TGTGCCAGCAGTGAAAAAGGCGGCGGCTTGTCCTACGAGCAGTACTTC. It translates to CASSEKGGGLSYEQYF.